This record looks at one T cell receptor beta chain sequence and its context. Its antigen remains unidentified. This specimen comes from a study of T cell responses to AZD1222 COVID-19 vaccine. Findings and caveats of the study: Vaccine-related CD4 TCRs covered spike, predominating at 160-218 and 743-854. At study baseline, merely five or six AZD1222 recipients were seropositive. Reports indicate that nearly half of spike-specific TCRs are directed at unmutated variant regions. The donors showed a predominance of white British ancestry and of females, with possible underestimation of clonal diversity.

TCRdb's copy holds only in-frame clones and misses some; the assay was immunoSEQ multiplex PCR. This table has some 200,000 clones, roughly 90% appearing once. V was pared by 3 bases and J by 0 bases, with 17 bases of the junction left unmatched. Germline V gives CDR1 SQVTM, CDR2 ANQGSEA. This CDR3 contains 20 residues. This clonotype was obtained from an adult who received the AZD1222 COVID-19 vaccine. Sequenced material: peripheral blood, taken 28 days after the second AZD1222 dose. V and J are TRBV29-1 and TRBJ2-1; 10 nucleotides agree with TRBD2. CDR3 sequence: CSVDLEPGTSASFSYNEQFF. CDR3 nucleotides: TGCAGCGTTGACCTGGAGCCCGGGACTAGCGCTTCTTTCTCCTACAATGAGCAGTTCTTC.